Following are 25 T cell receptor beta chains from one sample sequenced in a study of blood T cell repertoires in COVID-19. Produced via immunoSEQ multiplex PCR; TCRdb's table is partial and in-frame only. The sample includes tens of thousands of clones, around nine tenths of them seen just once. The sample was peripheral blood. The receptors come from a human donor in a cohort sampled during active COVID-19.

The chain couples TRBV6-6 to TRBJ1-1; no clear D. Germline CDR1 reads MNHNY; CDR2 reads SVGAGI (reference sequence). V shed 5 bases and J shed 5 bases, with 27 bases lying between them. The CDR3 consists of 18 residues. CDR3 amino acids: CASSLGPIGFPSGTEAFF. The CDR3 bases are TGTGCCAGCAGTCTTGGACCGATCGGTTTCCCCTCGGGGACTGAAGCTTTCTTT.

This clone was detected only once. The genes are TRBV7-2 and TRBJ2-3; 10 bases align to TRBD2. V dropped 2 bases and J dropped 8; count of bases not matched to a gene: 7. From germline, CDR1 is SGHTA and CDR2 FQGNSA. The CDR3 is made up of 15 amino acids. The CDR3 spells CASSLKLAGGVTQYF. CDR3 sequence (DNA): TGTGCCAGCAGCTTAAAGTTAGCGGGGGGTGTTACGCAGTATTTT.

A single count supports this clone. The J gene is TRBJ2-1, the V gene TRBV9, with 8 positions matching TRBD2. The V gene end was trimmed by 0 bases and the J gene end by 8 bases; junction bases not matched to a gene: 10. The CDR3 totals 16 residues. Germline-derived CDR1 and CDR2 are SGDLS and YYNGEE. CDR3 region: CASSVDPGGKTYEQFF. The CDR3 DNA is TGTGCCAGCAGCGTAGATCCGGGAGGGAAAACGTATGAGCAGTTCTTC.

This clone was seen only once. This rearrangement joins TRBV2 to TRBJ1-6; TRBD1 agrees at 7 bases. The germline CDR1 and CDR2 sequences are SNHLY and FYNNEI. The CDR3 length is 15 residues. J was trimmed by 8 bases and V by 7 bases; bases with no gene match: 11. The CDR3, as DNA: TGTGCCAGCACCCGGGACAGAGTATTCGATTCACCCCTCCACTTT. This translates into CASTRDRVFDSPLHF. The complete variable domain, with remaining parts taken from reference TRBV2 and TRBJ1-6, reads EPEVTQTPSHQVTQMGQEVILRCVPISNHLYFYWYRQILGQKVEFLVSFYNNEISEKSEIFDDQFSVERPDGSNFTLKIRSTKLEDSAMYFCASTRDRVFDSPLHFGNGTRLTVT.

This chain uses TRBV3-1 (or the pseudogene TRBV3-2) with TRBJ2-1, with D possibly TRBD2 on 6 matching bases. V lost 0 bases and J 5 bases, leaving 14 bases between the germline ends. Germline-derived CDR1 and CDR2 are LGHDT and YNNKEL (reference sequence). CDR3 length: 16 residues. The CDR3 nucleotides read TGTGCCAGCAGCCAAGATCTAGGAGGGAACGACAATGAGCAGTTCTTC. This translates into CASSQDLGGNDNEQFF.

This clone was seen a few times. The CDR3 spells CASSSRTSGNGDTQYF. CDR3 DNA: TGCGCCAGCAGCTCCCGGACTAGCGGGAACGGAGATACGCAGTATTTT. The chain has TRBV5-1 and TRBJ2-3; 12 bases agree with TRBD2. The V and J ends lost 3 bases and 5 bases, in that order; junction bases with no gene match: 7. This CDR3 has 16 amino acids. Germline-derived CDR1 and CDR2 are SGHRS and YFSETQ.

As for this clone: At one of its ends the junction is not consistent with the germline gene, which may arise from a read error. V is TRBV15 and J is TRBJ1-1, with 9 bases fitting TRBD1. CDR3 length: 14 amino acids. Germline V lookup: CDR1 LNHNV, CDR2 YYDKDF (reference sequence). DNA of the CDR3: TGTGCCACCAGCAGAGATATCCATTTAGGGACAGGGAAATTT. Translation gives CATSRDIHLGTGKF.

The rearrangement links TRBV12-5 to TRBJ2-7; TRBD2 might be the D (5 bases). The CDR3 length is 12 residues. Looked up from germline, CDR1 is LGHNT and CDR2 is FRNRAP. V was clipped by 1 base and J by 6 bases, with 7 bases between them. The CDR3 bases are TGTGCTAGTGGTTTGGGAGGGATCGAGCAGTACGTC. This encodes CASGLGGIEQYV.

V usage is TRBV28 and J usage is TRBJ1-1, with 7 bases matching TRBD1. Unmatched junction bases numbered 14, after V lost 3 bases and J lost 7 bases. The CDR3 sequence is 16 residues long. Per germline, CDR1 MDHEN and CDR2 SYDVKM. The CDR3 nucleotides are TGTGCCAGCAGTTTTAGGTGGGGTCAGGGGGTGATTGAAGCTTTCTTT. Amino acid sequence: CASSFRWGQGVIEAFF.

V usage is TRBV4-2 and J usage is TRBJ2-7; D perhaps matches TRBD2 (5 bases). The germline V gene encodes CDR1 LGHNA and CDR2 YNFKEQ. The CDR3 consists of 15 residues. V shed 0 bases and J shed 7 bases, with 16 bases lying between them. The DNA for the CDR3 is TGTGCCAGCAGCCAAGAGTATCGGAGAGGGTATGAGCAGTACTTC. Residues: CASSQEYRRGYEQYF.

The V call is TRBV3-1 (or the pseudogene TRBV3-2), the J call TRBJ1-2; no definite D call. V was trimmed by 0 bases and J by 7 bases, leaving 9 bases between them. This CDR3 is built from 13 residues. Germline CDR1 is LGHDT and CDR2 is YNNKEL (reference sequence). CDR3 DNA sequence: TGTGCCAGCAGCCAAGATCTTACGGGTGGCTACACCTTC. Translated: CASSQDLTGGYTF.

The chain is built from TRBV5-1 and TRBJ2-1; D is possibly TRBD2 (6 bases). The germline gives CDR1 SGHRS, CDR2 YFSETQ. Trimming left V 2 bases short and J 3 bases short, with 9 bases between. This CDR3 is 14 amino acids long. CDR3 in amino acids: CASSFGGNYNEQFF. The CDR3 DNA reads TGCGCCAGCAGCTTCGGCGGGAACTACAATGAGCAGTTCTTC.

The V gene is TRBV6-6, the J gene TRBJ2-7; possible D gene TRBD1, 6 bases. There are 14 residues in the CDR3. V was trimmed by 0 bases and J by 5 bases, leaving 11 bases between them. Germline V lookup: CDR1 MNHNY, CDR2 SVGAGI (reference sequence). CDR3 nucleotides: TGTGCCAGCAGTTACTCAGGGACACATGACGAGCAGTACTTC. Its translation is CASSYSGTHDEQYF.

The chain joins TRBV15 to TRBJ2-7; no firm D call. V lost 0 bases and J lost 7, with 10 bases in between. CDR1 and CDR2 (germline): LNHNV, YYDKDF (reference sequence). The CDR3 is 13 amino acids. CDR3: CATSRDPLPEQYF. CDR3 sequence (DNA): TGTGCCACCAGCAGAGATCCCCTCCCGGAGCAGTACTTC.

This clone was seen once. J is TRBJ1-1 and V is TRBV7-9, with a possible D match to TRBD1 (5 bases). The CDR3 spans 13 residues. CDR1 is SEHNR and CDR2 is FQNEAQ in the germline V gene (reference sequence). V was clipped by 4 bases and J by 3 bases, with 9 bases between them. The CDR3 region has the DNA TGTGCCAGCAGCTCCACAGGTCACACTGAAGCTTTCTTT. Its translation: CASSSTGHTEAFF.

The chain has TRBV5-7 and TRBJ2-7; D perhaps matches TRBD2 (6 bases). TRBV5-7 is sorted into the ORF group, with uncertain function. The ends were cut back, 5 bases at V and 2 bases at J, with 17 bases in the middle. This CDR3 contains 15 residues. CDR3 coding DNA: TGTGCCAGCAGTTTTCCCAGGGAGGCAACCTACGAGCAGTACGTC. It translates to CASSFPREATYEQYV.

This chain connects TRBV5-4 to TRBJ2-5, with TRBD2 identical over 7 bases. In germline, CDR1 is SGHNT, CDR2 YYREEE (reference sequence). With V trimmed by 5 bases and J by 2 bases, 12 bases remained unmatched. CDR3 length: 16 residues. The CDR3 nucleotides are TGTGCCAGCAGTTCCTTTGGGGGGGGGAGACAAGAGACCCAGTACTTC. Translated, it gives CASSSFGGGRQETQYF.

This CDR3 reads CASSLAIGANYEQYF. CDR3 DNA sequence: TGTGCCAGCAGCTTGGCGATAGGAGCTAACTACGAGCAGTACTTC. This chain links TRBV5-4 with TRBJ2-7, with unresolved D. CDR3 length: 15 amino acids. The V end lost 0 bases, the J end lost 3 bases, and 13 bases lay between the germline ends. The germline V gene encodes CDR1 SGHNT and CDR2 YYREEE (reference sequence). The full variable domain, with the rest looked up from reference TRBV5-4 and TRBJ2-7, is ETGVTQSPTHLIKTRGQQVTLRCSSQSGHNTVSWYQQALGQGPQFIFQYYREEENGRGNFPPRFSGLQFPNYSSELNVNALELDDSALYLCASSLAIGANYEQYFGPGTRLTVT.

V usage is TRBV4-3 and J usage is TRBJ2-1; D is unresolved. V dropped 4 bases and J dropped 4 bases, with 2 bases sitting between them. Per germline, CDR1 LGHNA and CDR2 YSLEER. The CDR3 runs 11 residues. CDR3 loop: CASSLYNEQFF. CDR3 coding DNA: TGCGCCAGCAGCCTATACAATGAGCAGTTCTTC.

This clone was observed a single time. The rearrangement links TRBV5-5 to TRBJ2-2; possibly TRBD1 for D (5 bases). This CDR3 has 15 residues. The germline V gene has CDR1 SGHKS and CDR2 YYEKEE (reference sequence). The V end was cut by 2 bases, the J end by 6 bases, with 14 bases between. The CDR3 reads CASSLMTVMPGELFF. The CDR3 DNA reads TGTGCCAGCAGCTTAATGACAGTGATGCCCGGGGAGCTGTTTTTT.

V gene TRBV6-1 combines with J gene TRBJ2-7, with D tentatively TRBD2 (5 bases). The CDR3 has 19 residues. V dropped 1 base and J dropped 0 bases, with 22 bases sitting between them. CDR1 MNHNS and CDR2 SASEGT come from the germline V gene. The CDR3 region is CASSEVGRWRRASSYEQYF. For the CDR3, the DNA is TGTGCCAGCAGTGAAGTTGGGCGGTGGCGGCGGGCAAGCTCCTACGAGCAGTACTTC.

The rearrangement links TRBV4-3 to TRBJ1-4; D gene uncertain. The length of the CDR3 is 15 residues. Per germline, CDR1 LGHNA and CDR2 YSLEER. With 2 bases removed from V and 4 bases from J, the gap between germline ends came to 11 bases. CDR3 region: CASSQTREYNEKLFF. Here the CDR3 DNA reads TGCGCCAGCAGCCAAACCCGGGAATATAATGAAAAACTGTTTTTT.

This chain joins TRBV2 and TRBJ1-2; D is unresolved. Germline V gene data show CDR1 as SNHLY and CDR2 as FYNNEI. This CDR3 spans 14 amino acids. Between the trimmed V and J ends, which lost 0 bases and 4 bases, there was a span of 9 bases. The CDR3 DNA is TGTGCCAGCAGTGAAGCGCAAACAGTCTATGGCTACACCTTC. Its translation: CASSEAQTVYGYTF.

This clone is a singleton in its sample. The V and J genes are TRBV9 and TRBJ1-1, with a weak D call TRBD1 (5 bases). Germline V lookup: CDR1 SGDLS, CDR2 YYNGEE. Trimming shortened V by 0 bases and J by 2 bases, and 11 bases separated the two germline ends. CDR3 length: 15 amino acids. In DNA form, the CDR3 reads TGTGCCAGCAGCGTAGAGGGGTGGACCAACACTGAAGCTTTCTTT. It translates to CASSVEGWTNTEAFF. The whole variable domain, remainder taken from reference TRBV9 and TRBJ1-1, is DSGVTQTPKHLITATGQRVTLRCSPRSGDLSVYWYQQSLDQGLQFLIQYYNGEERAKGNILERFSAQQFPDLHSELNLSSLELGDSALYFCASSVEGWTNTEAFFGQGTRLTVV.

This clone was recorded only once. The chain recombines TRBV27 with TRBJ1-2, with 10 bases aligning to TRBD1. There are 16 residues in the CDR3. Losses at the gene ends were 4 bases for V and 8 bases for J; bases not matched to a gene: 13. CDR1 and CDR2 from the germline V gene are MNHEY and SMNVEV (reference sequence). The CDR3 DNA sequence: TGTGCCAGCAGTTCGAATTCTGGGACAGGGGCGAGGGGCTACACCTTC. This sequence encodes CASSSNSGTGARGYTF.